This is a list of T cell receptor beta chains from one sample in a study of PD-L1 blockade in urothelial cancer. Libraries were prepared by immunoSEQ multiplex PCR; TCRdb keeps only in-frame clonotypes and omits some of them. The sample has about 52,000 clones, over 75% seen once. Sample: PBMCs, taken around atezolizumab (anti-PD-L1) treatment. The receptors come from a man aged 40-49 years with urothelial cancer. The CDR3 runs from the conserved cysteine through the conserved F or W. D genes are given only for firm matches. Clone size, where shown, is once, few, many, or a class for clones that have expanded.

d_gene	abundance	v_gene	j_gene	CDR3nt	CDR3aa
.	.	TRBV15	TRBJ1-5	TGTGCCACCAGCAGAGAAGTGGGAGTCAATCAGCCCCAGCATTTT	CATSREVGVNQPQHF
.	.	TRBV11-3	TRBJ1-1	TGTGCCAGCAGCTTCCCCAGGAACACTGAAGCTTTCTTT	CASSFPRNTEAFF
.	.	TRBV28	TRBJ2-7	TGTGCCAGCGGCAACTACGAGCAGTACTTC	CASGNYEQYF
.	.	TRBV5-6	TRBJ1-3	TGTGCCAGCAGCTGGCCCCTAGGGGCCGACACCATATATTTT	CASSWPLGADTIYF
.	.	TRBV15	TRBJ1-1	TGTGCCACCAGCAGAGTGGGAGGCCGATTCACTGAAGCTTTCTTT	CATSRVGGRFTEAFF
TRBD1	.	TRBV28	TRBJ1-4	TGTGCCAGCAGGGTAGGGGGCGCCTCGGAAAAACTGTTTTTT	CASRVGGASEKLFF
.	.	TRBV18	TRBJ1-5	TGTGCCAGCTCACTCAACCCAGGGGCCAATCAGCCCCAGCATTTT	CASSLNPGANQPQHF
TRBD2	.	TRBV28	TRBJ2-2	TGTGCCAGCGAGGAGACTAGCGGGAGCGGACCTAACACCGGGGAGCTGTTTTTT	CASEETSGSGPNTGELFF
.	once	TRBV7-8	TRBJ2-1	TGTGCCAGCAGCTTTGGAGGTGGGGGGGGCTGGTATGAGCAGTTCTTC	CASSFGGGGGWYEQFF
.	.	TRBV7-2	TRBJ1-2	TGTGCCAGCACGGGGGTTCTGGCTAACTATGGCTACACCTTC	CASTGVLANYGYTF
.	.	TRBV15	TRBJ1-3	TGTGCCACCAGCTCGTCGGGAGTTTCAGGAAACACCATATATTTT	CATSSSGVSGNTIYF
TRBD2	.	TRBV5-1	TRBJ2-3	TGCGCCAGCCAGGATGGGAGGGCCCCCACAGATACGCAGTATTTT	CASQDGRAPTDTQYF
.	.	TRBV28	TRBJ2-1	TGTGCCAGCAGTTTAATGGCGGCACCCAATCGAGAGCAGTTCTTC	CASSLMAAPNREQFF
TRBD2	.	TRBV28	TRBJ2-1	TGTGCCAGCAGTTTAGGGCTAGCGGGAGCGTATGAGCAGTTCTTC	CASSLGLAGAYEQFF
.	.	TRBV19	TRBJ1-2	TGTGCCAGTACCACCTCCCTCGGGGGGGCCTATGGCTACACCTTC	CASTTSLGGAYGYTF
TRBD1	.	TRBV2	TRBJ1-4	TGTGCCAGCAGTGGGGACAGGGGGCGTGAAAAACTGTTTTTT	CASSGDRGREKLFF
TRBD1	.	TRBV28	TRBJ2-6	TGTGCCAGCAGGAGACAGGGCAGCTCTGGGGCCAACGTCCTGACTTTC	CASRRQGSSGANVLTF
.	.	TRBV30	TRBJ1-2	TGTGCCTGGAGTCCGAACCTACAGGAGAACTATGGCTACACCTTC	CAWSPNLQENYGYTF
TRBD2	.	TRBV27	TRBJ2-1	TGTGCCAGCAGTTCCCGTGGGAGCGGGAGAGGTAATGAGCAGTTCTTC	CASSSRGSGRGNEQFF
TRBD2	.	TRBV4-3	TRBJ2-1	TGCGCCAGCAGCCGGGACCTCCTTAGAGCGGGAGGGACCGGCAATGAGCAGTTCTTC	CASSRDLLRAGGTGNEQFF
.	.	TRBV6-6	TRBJ2-1	TGTGCCACCTCCCTAATGTCGCGTGAGCAGTTCTTC	CATSLMSREQFF
.	.	TRBV7-2	TRBJ2-7	TGTGCCAGCAGCCCACTAGGACTGTACGAGCAGTACTTC	CASSPLGLYEQYF
TRBD1	.	TRBV19	TRBJ2-1	TGTGCCAGTAGTTCACGACAGGGGTTTAACAATGAGCAGTTCTTC	CASSSRQGFNNEQFF
.	few	TRBV14	TRBJ1-2	TGTGCCAGCAGCCAAGCGAGGTGGGATGGCTACACCTTC	CASSQARWDGYTF
.	.	TRBV11-2	TRBJ2-7	TGTGCCAGCAGCTTGTTCGGGTCAGGGGACGAGCAGTACTTC	CASSLFGSGDEQYF
TRBD2	.	TRBV11-2	TRBJ2-3	TGTGCCAGCAGCTTAGAGGGCGGGAGTGTCGATACGCAGTATTTT	CASSLEGGSVDTQYF
.	.	TRBV21-1	TRBJ1-2	TGTGCCAGCAGCAAAGCAAGGAGGGGATCTTTCTATGGCTACACCTTC	CASSKARRGSFYGYTF
.	.	TRBV15	TRBJ2-1	TGTGCCACCAGCAGTACAGAGAGGGACTACAATGAGCAGTTCTTC	CATSSTERDYNEQFF
.	.	TRBV4-3	TRBJ1-5	TGCGCCAGCAGCCTAGGGGCGCTAGTGCATTTT	CASSLGALVHF
.	.	TRBV7-9	TRBJ2-5	TGTGCCAGCAGCCCCGCCTCAATGGCTTACGAGACCCAGTACTTC	CASSPASMAYETQYF
.	.	TRBV6-1	TRBJ1-1	TGTGCCAGCGGGAGGGGTGAAGCTTTCTTT	CASGRGEAFF
.	.	TRBV15	TRBJ1-1	TGTGCCACCAGCGGGTTCGGGGAGGGGGCTGAAGCTTTCTTT	CATSGFGEGAEAFF
.	.	TRBV7-9	TRBJ2-6	TGTGCCAGCAGATCCAGCAGGGCGCCCTCTGGGGCCAACGTCCTGACTTTC	CASRSSRAPSGANVLTF
.	.	TRBV12-5	TRBJ1-4	TGTGCTACGGATCCGGGACACCGTGAAAAACTGTTTTTT	CATDPGHREKLFF
.	.	TRBV18	TRBJ2-7	TGTGCCAGCTCATCACAAGAGGAGTACGAGCAGTACTTC	CASSSQEEYEQYF
.	many	TRBV28	TRBJ1-1	TGTGCCAGCAGTTTGCCCGGGGGGAACACTGAAGCTTTCTTT	CASSLPGGNTEAFF
TRBD1	.	TRBV27	TRBJ1-1	TGTGCCAGCAGTCTTTCCGGGACAGGGGATGCTGAAGCTTTCTTT	CASSLSGTGDAEAFF
TRBD1	once	TRBV9	TRBJ1-2	TGTGCCAGCAGCAGAGGACAGGGCCAAGGTAACTATGGCTACACCTTC	CASSRGQGQGNYGYTF
.	.	TRBV28	TRBJ1-5	TGTGCCAGCAGTTTGGGGGGGAGTAGCAATCAGCCCCAGCATTTT	CASSLGGSSNQPQHF
.	few	TRBV21-1	TRBJ1-3	TGTGCCAGCAGCAAGGTCGGAGGGGACGGAAACACCATATATTTT	CASSKVGGDGNTIYF
TRBD2	.	TRBV11-3	TRBJ2-3	TGTGCCAGCAGCTCGGGGGGACATACGCAGTATTTT	CASSSGGHTQYF
TRBD2	.	TRBV7-2	TRBJ2-1	TGTGCCAGCAGCATAACTAGCGGGGGTATCAATGAGCAGTTCTTC	CASSITSGGINEQFF